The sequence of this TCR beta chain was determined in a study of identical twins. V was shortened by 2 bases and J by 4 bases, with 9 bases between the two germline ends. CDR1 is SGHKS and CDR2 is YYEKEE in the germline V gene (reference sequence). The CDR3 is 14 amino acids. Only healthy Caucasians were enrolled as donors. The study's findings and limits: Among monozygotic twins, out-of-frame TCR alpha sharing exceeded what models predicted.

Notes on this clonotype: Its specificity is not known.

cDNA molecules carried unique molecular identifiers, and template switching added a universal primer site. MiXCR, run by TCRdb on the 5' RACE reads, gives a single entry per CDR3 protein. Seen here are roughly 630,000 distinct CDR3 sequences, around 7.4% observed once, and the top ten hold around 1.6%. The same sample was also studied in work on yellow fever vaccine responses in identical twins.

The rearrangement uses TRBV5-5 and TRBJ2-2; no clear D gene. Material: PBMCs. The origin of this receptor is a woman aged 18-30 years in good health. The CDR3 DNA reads TGTGCCAGCAGCTTTACCACAGTCACCGGGGAGCTGTTTTTT. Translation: CASSFTTVTGELFF.